This TCR beta chain was documented in a study of molecular identifiers for immune sequencing clone quantification. Libraries from naive CD8 cells were generated from approximately 20,000 to 980,000 sorted cells (with 10%, 30% or 50% RNA). CD8+CD4-CCR7+CD45RA+ sorting gave the naive CD8 T cells. Study-level findings and limits: Clones that exceeded 20 RNA copies held over 99% of effector molecules, yet under 1% in naive cells.

This CDR3 is 12 amino acids long. The germline V gene encodes CDR1 WSHSY and CDR2 SAAADI. V lost 8 bases to trimming and J lost 1 base, with 7 bases between them. TCRdb independently ran MiXCR on the PCR reads; one entry per CDR3 protein. There are a few hundred thousand distinct CDR3 sequences in the sample; over 20% occur only once, and around 0.76% lies in the top ten. This clonotype was detected a few times. Its antigen is as yet unknown. The chain is built from TRBV10-2 and TRBJ2-3; D is uncertain. This sequence originates from a human donor in good health. Some libraries in this study had Jurkat cell RNA spiked in. The sequenced sample was naive CD8+ T cells from blood, with Jurkat cell RNA spiked in. Documented subset: FACS-sorted CD8+CD4-CCR7+CD45RA+ naive T cells. The DNA for the CDR3 is TGCGCCAGCCTTCAGGGCACAGATACGCAGTATTTT. Translation gives CASLQGTDTQYF.